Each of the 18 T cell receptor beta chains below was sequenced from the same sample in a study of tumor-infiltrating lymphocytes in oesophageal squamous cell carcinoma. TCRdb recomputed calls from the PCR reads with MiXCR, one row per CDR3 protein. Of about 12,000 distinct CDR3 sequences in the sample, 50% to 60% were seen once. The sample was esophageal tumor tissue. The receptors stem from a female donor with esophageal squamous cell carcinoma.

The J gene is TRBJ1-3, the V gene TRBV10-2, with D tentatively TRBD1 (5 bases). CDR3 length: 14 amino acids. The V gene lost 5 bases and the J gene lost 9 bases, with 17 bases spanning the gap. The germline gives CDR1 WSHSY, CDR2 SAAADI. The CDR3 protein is CASSLQVPGGTIYF. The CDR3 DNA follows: TGCGCCAGCAGTCTTCAGGTGCCCGGGGGCACCATATATTTT.

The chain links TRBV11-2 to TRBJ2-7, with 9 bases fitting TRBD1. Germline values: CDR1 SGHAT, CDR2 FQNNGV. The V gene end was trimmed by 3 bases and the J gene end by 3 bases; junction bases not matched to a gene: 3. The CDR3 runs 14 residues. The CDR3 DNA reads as TGTGCCAGCAGCTTCTACAGGGGGCACTACGAGCAGTACTTC. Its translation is CASSFYRGHYEQYF.

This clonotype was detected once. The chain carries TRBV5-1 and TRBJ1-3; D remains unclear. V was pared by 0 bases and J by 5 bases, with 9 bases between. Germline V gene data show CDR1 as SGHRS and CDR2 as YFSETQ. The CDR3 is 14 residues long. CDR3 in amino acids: CASSLDVERNTIYF. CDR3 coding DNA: TGCGCCAGCAGCTTGGATGTGGAAAGAAACACCATATATTTT.

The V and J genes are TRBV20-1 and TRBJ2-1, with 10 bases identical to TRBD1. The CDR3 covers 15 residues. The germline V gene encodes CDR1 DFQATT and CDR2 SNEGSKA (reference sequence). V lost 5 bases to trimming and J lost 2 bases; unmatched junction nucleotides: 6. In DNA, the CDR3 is TGCAGTGCTGAAAAGACAGGGGGCGCCTACAATGAGCAGTTCTTC. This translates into CSAEKTGGAYNEQFF.

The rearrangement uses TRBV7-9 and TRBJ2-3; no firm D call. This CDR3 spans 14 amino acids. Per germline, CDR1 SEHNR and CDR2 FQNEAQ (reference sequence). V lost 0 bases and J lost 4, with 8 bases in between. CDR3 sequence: CASSLALTADTQYF. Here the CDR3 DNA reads TGTGCCAGCAGCTTAGCGTTGACGGCAGATACGCAGTATTTT.

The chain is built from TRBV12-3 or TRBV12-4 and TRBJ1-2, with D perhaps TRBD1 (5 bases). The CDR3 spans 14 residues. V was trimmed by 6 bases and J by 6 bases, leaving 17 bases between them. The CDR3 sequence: CASSPLGGIHGYTF. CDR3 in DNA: TGTGCCAGCAGCCCCCTCGGGGGGATCCATGGCTACACCTTC.

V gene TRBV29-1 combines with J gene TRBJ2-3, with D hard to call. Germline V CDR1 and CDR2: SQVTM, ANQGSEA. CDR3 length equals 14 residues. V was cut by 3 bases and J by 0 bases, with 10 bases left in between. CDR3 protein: CSVDGVTSTDTQYF. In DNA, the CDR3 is TGCAGCGTTGATGGCGTCACTAGCACAGATACGCAGTATTTT.

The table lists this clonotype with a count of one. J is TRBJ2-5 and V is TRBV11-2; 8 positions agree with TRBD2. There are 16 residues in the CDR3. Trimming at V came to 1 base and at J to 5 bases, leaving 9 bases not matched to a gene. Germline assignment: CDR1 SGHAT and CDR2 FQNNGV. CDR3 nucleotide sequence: TGTGCCAGCAGCTTAGGCCCGGGGGGGGTGGGGGAGACCCAGTACTTC. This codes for CASSLGPGGVGETQYF.

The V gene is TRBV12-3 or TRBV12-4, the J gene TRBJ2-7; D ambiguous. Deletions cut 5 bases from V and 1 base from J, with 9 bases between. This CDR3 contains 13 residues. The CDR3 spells CASSDETSYEQYF. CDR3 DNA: TGTGCCAGCAGTGATGAGACTTCCTACGAGCAGTACTTC.

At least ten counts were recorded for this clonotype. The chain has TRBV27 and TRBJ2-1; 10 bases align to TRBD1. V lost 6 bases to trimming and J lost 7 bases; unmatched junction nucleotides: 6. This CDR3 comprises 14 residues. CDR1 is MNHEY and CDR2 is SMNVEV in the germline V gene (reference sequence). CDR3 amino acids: CASRSGTGVNEQFF. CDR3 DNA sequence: TGTGCCAGCAGAAGTGGGACAGGGGTGAATGAGCAGTTCTTC.

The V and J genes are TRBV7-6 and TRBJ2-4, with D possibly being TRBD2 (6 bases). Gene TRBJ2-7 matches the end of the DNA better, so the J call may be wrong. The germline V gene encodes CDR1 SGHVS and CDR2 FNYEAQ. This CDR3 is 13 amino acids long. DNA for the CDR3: TGTGCCAGCAGCCGGAGCGGGTCAAACGAGCAGTACTTC. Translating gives CASSRSGSNEQYF.

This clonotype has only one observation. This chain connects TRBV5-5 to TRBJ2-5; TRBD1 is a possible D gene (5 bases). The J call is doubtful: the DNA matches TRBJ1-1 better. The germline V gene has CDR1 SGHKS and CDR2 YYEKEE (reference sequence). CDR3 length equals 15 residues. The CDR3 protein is CASSLEAGLNTEAFF. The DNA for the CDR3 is TGTGCCAGCAGCTTGGAGGCAGGGTTGAACACTGAAGCTTTCTTT.

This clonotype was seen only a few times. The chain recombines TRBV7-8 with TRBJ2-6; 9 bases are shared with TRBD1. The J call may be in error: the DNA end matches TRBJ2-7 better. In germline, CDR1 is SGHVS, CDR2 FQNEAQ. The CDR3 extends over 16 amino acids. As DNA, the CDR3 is TGTGCCAGCAGCTTAAGGGGGACAGGGATCAACAATGAGCAGTACTTC. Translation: CASSLRGTGINNEQYF.

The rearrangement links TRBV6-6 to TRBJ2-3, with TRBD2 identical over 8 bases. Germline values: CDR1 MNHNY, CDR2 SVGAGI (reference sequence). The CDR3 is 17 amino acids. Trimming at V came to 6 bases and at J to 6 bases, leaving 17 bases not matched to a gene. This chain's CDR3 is CASRLTVGRGIRDTQYF. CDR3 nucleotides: TGTGCCAGCAGACTCACGGTCGGGAGGGGAATCAGGGATACGCAGTATTTT.

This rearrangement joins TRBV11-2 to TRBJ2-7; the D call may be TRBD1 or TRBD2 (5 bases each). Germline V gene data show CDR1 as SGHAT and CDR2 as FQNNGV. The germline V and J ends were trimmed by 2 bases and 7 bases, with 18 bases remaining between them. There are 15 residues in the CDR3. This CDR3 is CASSLSRGDYNEQYF. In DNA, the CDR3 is TGTGCCAGCAGCTTAAGCCGGGGCGACTACAATGAGCAGTACTTC.

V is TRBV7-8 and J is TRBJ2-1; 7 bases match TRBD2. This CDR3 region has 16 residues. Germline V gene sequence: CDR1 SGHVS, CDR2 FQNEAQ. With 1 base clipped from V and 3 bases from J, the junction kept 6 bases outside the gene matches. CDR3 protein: CASSLVPAGVYNEQFF. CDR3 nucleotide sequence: TGTGCCAGCAGCTTAGTTCCGGCGGGAGTCTACAATGAGCAGTTCTTC.

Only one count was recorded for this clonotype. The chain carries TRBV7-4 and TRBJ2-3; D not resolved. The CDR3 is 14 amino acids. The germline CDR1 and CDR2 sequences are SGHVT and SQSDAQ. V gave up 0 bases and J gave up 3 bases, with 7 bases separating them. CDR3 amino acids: CASSLAANTDTQYF. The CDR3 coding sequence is TGTGCCAGCAGCTTAGCGGCAAATACAGATACGCAGTATTTT.

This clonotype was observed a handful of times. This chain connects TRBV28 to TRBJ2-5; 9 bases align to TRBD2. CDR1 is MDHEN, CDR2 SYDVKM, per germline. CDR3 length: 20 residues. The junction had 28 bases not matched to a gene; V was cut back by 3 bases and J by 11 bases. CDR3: CASSFPTGSFWTSAGEEQYF. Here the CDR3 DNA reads TGTGCCAGCAGTTTCCCGACAGGATCTTTTTGGACTAGCGCCGGGGAGGAGCAGTACTTC.